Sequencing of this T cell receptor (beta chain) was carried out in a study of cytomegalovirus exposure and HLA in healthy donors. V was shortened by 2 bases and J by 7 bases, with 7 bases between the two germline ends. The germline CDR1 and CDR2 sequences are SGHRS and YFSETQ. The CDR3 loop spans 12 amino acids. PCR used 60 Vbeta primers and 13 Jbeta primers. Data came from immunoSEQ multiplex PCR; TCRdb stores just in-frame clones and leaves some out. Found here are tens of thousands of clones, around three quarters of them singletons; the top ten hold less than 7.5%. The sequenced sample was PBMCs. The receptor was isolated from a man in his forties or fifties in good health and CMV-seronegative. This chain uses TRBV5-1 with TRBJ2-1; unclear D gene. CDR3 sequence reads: CASSFTENEQFF. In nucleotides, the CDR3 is TGCGCCAGCAGCTTTACGGAGAATGAGCAGTTCTTC. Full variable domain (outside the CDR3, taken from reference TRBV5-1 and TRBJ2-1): KAGVTQTPRYLIKTRGQQVTLSCSPISGHRSVSWYQQTPGQGLQFLFEYFSETQRNKGNFPGRFSGRQFSNSRSEMNVSTLELGDSALYLCASSFTENEQFFGPGTRLTVL.